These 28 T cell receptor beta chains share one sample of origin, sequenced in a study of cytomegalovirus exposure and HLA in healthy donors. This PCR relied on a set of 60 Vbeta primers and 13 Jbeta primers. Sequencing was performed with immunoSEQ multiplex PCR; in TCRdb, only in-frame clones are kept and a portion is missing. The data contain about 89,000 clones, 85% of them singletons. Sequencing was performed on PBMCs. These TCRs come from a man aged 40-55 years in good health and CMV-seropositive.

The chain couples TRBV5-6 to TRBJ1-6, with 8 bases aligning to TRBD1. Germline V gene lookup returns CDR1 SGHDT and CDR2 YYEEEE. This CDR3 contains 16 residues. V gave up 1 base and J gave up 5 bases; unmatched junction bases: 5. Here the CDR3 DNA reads TGTGCCAGCAGCTTGCTCAGGACAGGGAATAATTCACCCCTCCACTTT. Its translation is CASSLLRTGNNSPLHF.

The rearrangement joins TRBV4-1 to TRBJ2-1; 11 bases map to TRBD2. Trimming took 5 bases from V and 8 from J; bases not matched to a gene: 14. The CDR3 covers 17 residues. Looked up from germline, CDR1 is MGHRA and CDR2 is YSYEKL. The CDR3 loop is CASSWVELAGAEDEQFF. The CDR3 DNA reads TGCGCCAGCAGCTGGGTTGAACTAGCGGGAGCTGAGGATGAGCAGTTCTTC.

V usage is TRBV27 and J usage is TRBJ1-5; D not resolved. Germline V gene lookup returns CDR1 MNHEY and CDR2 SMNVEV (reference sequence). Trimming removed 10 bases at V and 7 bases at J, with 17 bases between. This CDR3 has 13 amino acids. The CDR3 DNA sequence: TGTGCCACCTCTCCTTTTTCGGGGCAGCCCCAGCATTTT. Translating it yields CATSPFSGQPQHF.

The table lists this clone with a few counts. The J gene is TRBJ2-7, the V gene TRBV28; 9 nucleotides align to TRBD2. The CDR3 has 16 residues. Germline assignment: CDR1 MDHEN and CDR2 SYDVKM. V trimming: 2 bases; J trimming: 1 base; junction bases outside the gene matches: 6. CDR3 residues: CASSLNRREGSYEQYF. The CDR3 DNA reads TGTGCCAGCAGTTTAAATCGGCGGGAGGGGTCCTACGAGCAGTACTTC.

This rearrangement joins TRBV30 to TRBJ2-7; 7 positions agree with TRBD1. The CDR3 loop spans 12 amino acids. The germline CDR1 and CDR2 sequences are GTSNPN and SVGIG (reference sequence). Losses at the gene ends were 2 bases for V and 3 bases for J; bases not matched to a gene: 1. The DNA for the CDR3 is TGTGCCTGGAGTCGACAGGGCTACGAGCAGTACTTC. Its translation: CAWSRQGYEQYF.

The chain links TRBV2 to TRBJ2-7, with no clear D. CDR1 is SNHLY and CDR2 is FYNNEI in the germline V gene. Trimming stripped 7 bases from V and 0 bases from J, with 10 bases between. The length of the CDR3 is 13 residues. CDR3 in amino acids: CASNSEISYEQYF. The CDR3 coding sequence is TGTGCCAGCAATTCGGAGATCTCCTACGAGCAGTACTTC.

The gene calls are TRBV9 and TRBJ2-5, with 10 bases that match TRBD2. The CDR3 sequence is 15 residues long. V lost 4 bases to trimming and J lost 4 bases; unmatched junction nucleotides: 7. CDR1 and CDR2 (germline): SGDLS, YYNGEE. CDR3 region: CASSPSGGAAETQYF. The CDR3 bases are TGTGCCAGCAGCCCCAGCGGGGGGGCCGCAGAGACCCAGTACTTC.

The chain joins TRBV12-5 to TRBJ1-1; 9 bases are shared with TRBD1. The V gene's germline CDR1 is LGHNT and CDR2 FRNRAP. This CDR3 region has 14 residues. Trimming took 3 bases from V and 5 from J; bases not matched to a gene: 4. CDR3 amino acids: CASGLQGAITEAFF. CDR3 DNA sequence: TGTGCTAGTGGTTTACAGGGGGCGATAACTGAAGCTTTCTTT.

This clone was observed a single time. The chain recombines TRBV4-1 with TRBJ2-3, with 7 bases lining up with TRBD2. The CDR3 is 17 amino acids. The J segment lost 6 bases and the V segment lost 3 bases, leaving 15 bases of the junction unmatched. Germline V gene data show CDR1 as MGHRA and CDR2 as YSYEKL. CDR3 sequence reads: CASSHVLRTAGRDTQYF. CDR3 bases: TGCGCCAGCAGCCATGTACTTCGGACGGCCGGGAGGGATACGCAGTATTTT.

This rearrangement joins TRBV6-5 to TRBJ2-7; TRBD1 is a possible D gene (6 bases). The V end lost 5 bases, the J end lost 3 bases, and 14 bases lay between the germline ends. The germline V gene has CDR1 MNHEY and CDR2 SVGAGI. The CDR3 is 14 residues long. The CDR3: CASSPGAGSYEQYF. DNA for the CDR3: TGTGCCAGCAGTCCAGGGGCGGGTAGCTACGAGCAGTACTTC.

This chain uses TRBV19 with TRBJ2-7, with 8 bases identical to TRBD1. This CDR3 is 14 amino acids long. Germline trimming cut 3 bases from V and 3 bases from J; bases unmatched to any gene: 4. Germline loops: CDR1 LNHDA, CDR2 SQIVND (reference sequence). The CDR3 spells CASSIGQGVYEQYF. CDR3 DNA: TGTGCCAGTAGTATCGGACAGGGTGTCTACGAGCAGTACTTC.

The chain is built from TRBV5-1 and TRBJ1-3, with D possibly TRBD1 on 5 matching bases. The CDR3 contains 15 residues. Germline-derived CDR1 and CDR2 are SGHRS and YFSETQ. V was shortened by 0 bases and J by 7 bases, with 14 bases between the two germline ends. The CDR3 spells CASSLGGLRANTIYF. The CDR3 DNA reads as TGCGCCAGCAGCTTGGGGGGACTGCGGGCCAACACCATATATTTT.

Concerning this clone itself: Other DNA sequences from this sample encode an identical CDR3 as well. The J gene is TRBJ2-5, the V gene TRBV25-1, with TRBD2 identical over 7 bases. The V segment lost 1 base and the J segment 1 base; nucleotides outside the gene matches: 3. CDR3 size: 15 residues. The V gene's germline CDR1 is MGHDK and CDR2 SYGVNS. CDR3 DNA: TGTGCCAGCAGTGAATGGGCTAGCGGCCAAGAGACCCAGTACTTC. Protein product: CASSEWASGQETQYF.

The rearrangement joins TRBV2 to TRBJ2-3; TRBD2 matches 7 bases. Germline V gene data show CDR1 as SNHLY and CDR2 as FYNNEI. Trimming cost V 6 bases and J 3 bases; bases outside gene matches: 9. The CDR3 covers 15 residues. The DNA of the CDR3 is TGTGCCAGCAGCGCCCATGGCGGGAGAACAGATACGCAGTATTTT. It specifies CASSAHGGRTDTQYF.

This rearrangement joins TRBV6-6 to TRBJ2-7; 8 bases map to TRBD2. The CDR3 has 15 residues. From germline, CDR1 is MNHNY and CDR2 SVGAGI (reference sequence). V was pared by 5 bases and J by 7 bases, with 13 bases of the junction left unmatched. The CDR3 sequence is CASSLSSGGVGEQYF. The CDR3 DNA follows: TGTGCCAGCAGTCTCTCCTCGGGGGGGGTGGGAGAGCAGTACTTC.

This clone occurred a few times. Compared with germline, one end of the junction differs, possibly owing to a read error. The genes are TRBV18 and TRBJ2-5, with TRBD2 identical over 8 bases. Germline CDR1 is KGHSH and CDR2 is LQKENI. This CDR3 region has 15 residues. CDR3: CASSPKSALAGPHYF. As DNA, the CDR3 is TGTGCCAGCTCACCAAAATCTGCGCTAGCGGGTCCCCACTACTTC. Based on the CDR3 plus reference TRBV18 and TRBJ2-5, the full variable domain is NAGVMQNPRHLVRRRGQEARLRCSPMKGHSHVYWYRQLPEEGLKFMVYLQKENIIDESGMPKERFSAEFPKEGPSILRIQQVVRGDSAAYFCASSPKSALAGPHYFGPGTRLLVL.

The DNA of the CDR3 is TGTGCCAGCATCCCCCGGGCGGGACAGCGTGAAGCTTTCTTT. This sequence encodes CASIPRAGQREAFF. The J gene is TRBJ1-1, the V gene TRBV6-5, with 7 bases lining up with TRBD1. J was trimmed by 7 bases and V by 7 bases; bases with no gene match: 12. Germline V CDR1 and CDR2: MNHEY, SVGAGI. This CDR3 spans 14 amino acids.

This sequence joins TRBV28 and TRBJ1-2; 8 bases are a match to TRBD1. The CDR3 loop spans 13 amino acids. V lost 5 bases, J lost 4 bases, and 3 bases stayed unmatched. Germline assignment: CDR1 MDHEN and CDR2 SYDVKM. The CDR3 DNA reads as TGTGCCAGCAGTGACAGGGGATTCTATGGCTACACCTTC. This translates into CASSDRGFYGYTF.

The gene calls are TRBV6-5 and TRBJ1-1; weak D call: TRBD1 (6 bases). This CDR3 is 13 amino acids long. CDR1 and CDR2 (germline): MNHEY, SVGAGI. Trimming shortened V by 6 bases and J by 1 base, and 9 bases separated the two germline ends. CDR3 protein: CASSSTGNTEAFF. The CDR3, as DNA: TGTGCCAGCAGCTCGACAGGGAACACTGAAGCTTTCTTT.

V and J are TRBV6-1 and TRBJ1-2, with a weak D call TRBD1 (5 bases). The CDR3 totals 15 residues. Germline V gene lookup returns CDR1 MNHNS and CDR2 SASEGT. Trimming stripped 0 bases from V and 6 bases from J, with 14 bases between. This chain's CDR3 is CASSEAGGAGDGYTF. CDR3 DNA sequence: TGTGCCAGCAGTGAAGCGGGAGGGGCGGGTGATGGCTACACCTTC.

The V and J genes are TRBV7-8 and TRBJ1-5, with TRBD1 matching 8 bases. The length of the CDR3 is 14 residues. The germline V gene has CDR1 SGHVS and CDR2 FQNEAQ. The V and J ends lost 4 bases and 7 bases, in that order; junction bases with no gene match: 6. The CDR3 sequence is CASSSDRAVQPQHF. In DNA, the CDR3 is TGTGCCAGCAGCTCGGACAGGGCAGTACAGCCCCAGCATTTT.

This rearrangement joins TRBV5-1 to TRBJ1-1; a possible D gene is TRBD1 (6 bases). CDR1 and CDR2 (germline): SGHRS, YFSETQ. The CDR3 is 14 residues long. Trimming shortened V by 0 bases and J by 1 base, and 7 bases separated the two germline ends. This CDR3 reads CASSLEGGNTEAFF. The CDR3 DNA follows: TGCGCCAGCAGCTTGGAAGGGGGGAACACTGAAGCTTTCTTT.

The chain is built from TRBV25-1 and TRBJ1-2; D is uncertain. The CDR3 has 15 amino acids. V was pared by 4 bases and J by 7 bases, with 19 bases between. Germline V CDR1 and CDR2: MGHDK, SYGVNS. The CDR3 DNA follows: TGTGCCAGCAGTGCCGCGGGTCCAAACGAACGTGGCTACACCTTC. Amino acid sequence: CASSAAGPNERGYTF.

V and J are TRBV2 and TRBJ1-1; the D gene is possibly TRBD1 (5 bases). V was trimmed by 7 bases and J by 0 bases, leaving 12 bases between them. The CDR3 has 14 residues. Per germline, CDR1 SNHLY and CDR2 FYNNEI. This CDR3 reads CASKGNRMNTEAFF. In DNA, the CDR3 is TGTGCCAGCAAGGGGAACAGGATGAACACTGAAGCTTTCTTT.

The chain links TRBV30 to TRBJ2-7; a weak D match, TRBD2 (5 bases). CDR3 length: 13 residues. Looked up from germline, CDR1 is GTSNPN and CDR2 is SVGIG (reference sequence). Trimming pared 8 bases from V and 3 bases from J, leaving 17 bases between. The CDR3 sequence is CATRGEGSYEQYF. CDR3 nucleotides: TGTGCCACACGAGGAGAGGGCAGCTACGAGCAGTACTTC.

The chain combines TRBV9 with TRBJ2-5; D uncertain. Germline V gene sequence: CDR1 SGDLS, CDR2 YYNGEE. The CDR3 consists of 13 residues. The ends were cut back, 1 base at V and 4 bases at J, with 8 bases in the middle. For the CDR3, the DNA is TGTGCCAGCAGCGTACGCGCGAGAGAGACCCAGTACTTC. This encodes CASSVRARETQYF. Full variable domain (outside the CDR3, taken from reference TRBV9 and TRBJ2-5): DSGVTQTPKHLITATGQRVTLRCSPRSGDLSVYWYQQSLDQGLQFLIQYYNGEERAKGNILERFSAQQFPDLHSELNLSSLELGDSALYFCASSVRARETQYFGPGTRLLVL.

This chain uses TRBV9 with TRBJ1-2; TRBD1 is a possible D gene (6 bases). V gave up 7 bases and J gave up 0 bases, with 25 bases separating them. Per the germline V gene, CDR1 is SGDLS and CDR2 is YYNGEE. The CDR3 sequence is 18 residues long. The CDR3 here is CASGYQGSLSLANYGYTF. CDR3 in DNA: TGTGCCAGCGGTTATCAGGGGTCTCTTTCTTTAGCTAACTATGGCTACACCTTC.

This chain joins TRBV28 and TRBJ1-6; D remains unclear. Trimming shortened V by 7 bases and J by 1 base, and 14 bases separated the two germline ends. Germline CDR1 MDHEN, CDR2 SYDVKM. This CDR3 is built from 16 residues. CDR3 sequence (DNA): TGTGCCAGCAAACCATCCCCCCTATCCTATAATTCACCCCTCCACTTT. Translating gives CASKPSPLSYNSPLHF.